The 2 T cell receptor beta chains reported below all come from one sample, sequenced in a study of T cells after somatic rescue of genetic block. TCRdb's table, derived via immunoSEQ multiplex PCR, lists solely in-frame clones and lacks some. The top ten clones hold approximately 3% of a sample with around 67,000 clones, approximately 91% of them seen once. The sequenced sample was peripheral blood mononuclear cells (PBMCs). The receptors come from a man in his thirties or forties.

The chain couples TRBV18 to TRBJ1-1; a possible D gene is TRBD1 (6 bases). The CDR3 contains 14 residues. V was shortened by 0 bases and J by 4 bases, with 9 bases between the two germline ends. CDR1 and CDR2 (germline): KGHSH, LQKENI. The CDR3 protein is CASSPPRGGTEAFF. CDR3 in DNA: TGTGCCAGCTCACCACCGAGAGGGGGCACTGAAGCTTTCTTT.

This rearrangement joins TRBV4-1 to TRBJ2-7, with 7 bases lining up with TRBD1. CDR1 MGHRA and CDR2 YSYEKL come from the germline V gene. The CDR3 is made up of 14 amino acids. V gave up 2 bases and J gave up 5 bases; unmatched junction bases: 6. The CDR3 DNA is TGCGCCAGCAGCCAAAGGGGGCTTTCGAACGAGCAGTACTTC. Its protein is CASSQRGLSNEQYF.